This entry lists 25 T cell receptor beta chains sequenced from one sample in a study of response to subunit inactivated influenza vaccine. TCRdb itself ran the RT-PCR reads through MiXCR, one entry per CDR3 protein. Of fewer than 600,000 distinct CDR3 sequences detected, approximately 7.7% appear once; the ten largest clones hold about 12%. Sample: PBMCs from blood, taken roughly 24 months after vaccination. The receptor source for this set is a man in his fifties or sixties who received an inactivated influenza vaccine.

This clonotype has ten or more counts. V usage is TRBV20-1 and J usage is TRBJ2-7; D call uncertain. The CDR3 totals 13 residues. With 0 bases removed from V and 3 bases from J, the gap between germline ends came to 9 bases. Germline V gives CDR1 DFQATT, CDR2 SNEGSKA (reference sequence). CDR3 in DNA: TGCAGTGCTAGAGATTTACGGAGCTACGAGCAGTACTTC. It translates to CSARDLRSYEQYF.

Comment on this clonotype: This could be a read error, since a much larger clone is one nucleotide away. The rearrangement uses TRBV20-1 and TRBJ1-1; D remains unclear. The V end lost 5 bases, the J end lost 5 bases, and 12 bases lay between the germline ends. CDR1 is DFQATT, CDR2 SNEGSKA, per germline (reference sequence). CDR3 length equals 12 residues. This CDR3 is CSAGRTVTEAFF. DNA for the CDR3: TGCAGTGCTGGCCGAACGGTGACTGAAGCTTTCTTT.

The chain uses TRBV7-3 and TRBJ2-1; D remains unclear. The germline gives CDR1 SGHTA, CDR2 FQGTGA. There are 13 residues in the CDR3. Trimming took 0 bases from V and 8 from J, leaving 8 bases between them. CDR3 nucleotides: TGTGCCAGCAGCTTAACTAGACGGGATGAGCAGTTCTTC. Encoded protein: CASSLTRRDEQFF.

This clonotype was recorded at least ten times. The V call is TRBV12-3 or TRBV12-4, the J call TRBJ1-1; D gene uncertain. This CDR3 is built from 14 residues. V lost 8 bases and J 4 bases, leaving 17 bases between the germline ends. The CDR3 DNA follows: TGTGCCAGCCTCGTTGCGGGGTGGAGCACTGAAGCTTTCTTT. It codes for CASLVAGWSTEAFF.

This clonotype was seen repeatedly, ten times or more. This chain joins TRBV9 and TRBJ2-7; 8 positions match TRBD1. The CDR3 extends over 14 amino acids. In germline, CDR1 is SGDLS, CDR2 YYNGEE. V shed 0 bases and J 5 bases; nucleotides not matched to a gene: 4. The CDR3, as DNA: TGTGCCAGCAGCGTAGGACAGGGGAACCACGAGCAGTACTTC. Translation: CASSVGQGNHEQYF. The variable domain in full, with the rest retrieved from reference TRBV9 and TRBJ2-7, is DSGVTQTPKHLITATGQRVTLRCSPRSGDLSVYWYQQSLDQGLQFLIQYYNGEERAKGNILERFSAQQFPDLHSELNLSSLELGDSALYFCASSVGQGNHEQYFGPGTRLTVT.

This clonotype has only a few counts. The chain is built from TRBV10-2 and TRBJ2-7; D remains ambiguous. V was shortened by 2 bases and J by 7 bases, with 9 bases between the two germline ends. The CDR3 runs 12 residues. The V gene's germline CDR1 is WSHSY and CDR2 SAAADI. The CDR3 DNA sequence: TGCGCCAGCAGTGAGCTCGTGGGGGAGCAGTACTTC. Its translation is CASSELVGEQYF.

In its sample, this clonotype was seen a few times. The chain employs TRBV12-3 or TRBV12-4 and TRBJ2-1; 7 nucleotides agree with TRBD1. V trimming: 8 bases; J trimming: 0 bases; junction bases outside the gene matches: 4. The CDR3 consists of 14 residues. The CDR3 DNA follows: TGTGCCAGCGCAAACAGGGGCTCCTACAATGAGCAGTTCTTC. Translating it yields CASANRGSYNEQFF.

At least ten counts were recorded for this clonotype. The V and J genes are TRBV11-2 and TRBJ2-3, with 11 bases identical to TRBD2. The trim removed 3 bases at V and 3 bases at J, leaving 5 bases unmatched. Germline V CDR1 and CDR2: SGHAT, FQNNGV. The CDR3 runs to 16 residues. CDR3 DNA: TGTGCCAGCAGCTTCCTCCTAGCGGGGGGTACAGATACGCAGTATTTT. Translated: CASSFLLAGGTDTQYF.

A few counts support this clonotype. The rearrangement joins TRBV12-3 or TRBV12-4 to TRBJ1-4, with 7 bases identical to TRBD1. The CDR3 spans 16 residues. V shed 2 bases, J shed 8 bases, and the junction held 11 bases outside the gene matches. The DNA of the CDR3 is TGTGCCAGCAGTTTATCTCGACAGGGATCGGGAGAAAAACTGTTTTTT. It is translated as CASSLSRQGSGEKLFF.

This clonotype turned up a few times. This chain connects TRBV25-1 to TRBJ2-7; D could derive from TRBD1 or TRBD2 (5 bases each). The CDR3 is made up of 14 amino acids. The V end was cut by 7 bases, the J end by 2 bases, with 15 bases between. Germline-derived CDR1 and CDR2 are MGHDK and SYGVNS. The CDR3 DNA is TGTGCCAGCACATGGGACGGATCAGCCTACGAGCAGTACTTC. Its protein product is CASTWDGSAYEQYF.

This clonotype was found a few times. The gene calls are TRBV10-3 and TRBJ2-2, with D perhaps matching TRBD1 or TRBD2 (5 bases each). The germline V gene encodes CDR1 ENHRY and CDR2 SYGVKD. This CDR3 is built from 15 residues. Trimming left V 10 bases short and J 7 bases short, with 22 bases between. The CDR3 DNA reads TGTGCCACCCTTTCCGGGACGGCAGAGAGCGGGGAGCTGTTTTTT. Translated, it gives CATLSGTAESGELFF.

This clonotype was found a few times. The CDR3 here is CAIREPGGPNEQFF. CDR3 nucleotide sequence: TGTGCCATCAGGGAACCGGGAGGACCAAATGAGCAGTTCTTC. The chain employs TRBV10-3 and TRBJ2-1; TRBD2 matches 7 bases. V lost 6 bases to trimming and J lost 7 bases; unmatched junction nucleotides: 9. This CDR3 is 14 amino acids long. The V gene's germline CDR1 is ENHRY and CDR2 SYGVKD.

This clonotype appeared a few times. DNA for the CDR3: TGTGCCAGCAGCTTATGGGCAGGGAATAACTACAATGAGCAGTTCTTC. It yields the protein CASSLWAGNNYNEQFF. The chain has TRBV7-2 and TRBJ2-1, with D possibly being TRBD1 (5 bases). V lost 2 bases to trimming and J lost 3 bases, with 14 bases between them. Germline CDR1 reads SGHTA; CDR2 reads FQGNSA. The CDR3 is made up of 16 amino acids.

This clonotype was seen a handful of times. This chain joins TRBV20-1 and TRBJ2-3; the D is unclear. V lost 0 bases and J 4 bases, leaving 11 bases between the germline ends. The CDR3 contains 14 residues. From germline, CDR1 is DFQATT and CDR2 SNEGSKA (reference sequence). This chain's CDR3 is CSARDVGFPDTQYF. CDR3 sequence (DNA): TGCAGTGCTAGAGATGTGGGGTTTCCAGATACGCAGTATTTT.

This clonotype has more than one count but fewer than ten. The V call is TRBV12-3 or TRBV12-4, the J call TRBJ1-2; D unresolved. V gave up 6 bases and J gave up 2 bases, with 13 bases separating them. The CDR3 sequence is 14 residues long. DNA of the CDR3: TGTGCCAGCAGCCACCGACGGGAAAACTATGGCTACACCTTC. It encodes CASSHRRENYGYTF.

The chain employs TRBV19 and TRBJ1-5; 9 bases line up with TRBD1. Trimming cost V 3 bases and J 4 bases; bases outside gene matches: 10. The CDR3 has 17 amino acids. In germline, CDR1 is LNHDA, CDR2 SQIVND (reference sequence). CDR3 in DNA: TGTGCCAGTAGTATGCCCGCCGGGACAGGGTTAAATCAGCCCCAGCATTTT. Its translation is CASSMPAGTGLNQPQHF.

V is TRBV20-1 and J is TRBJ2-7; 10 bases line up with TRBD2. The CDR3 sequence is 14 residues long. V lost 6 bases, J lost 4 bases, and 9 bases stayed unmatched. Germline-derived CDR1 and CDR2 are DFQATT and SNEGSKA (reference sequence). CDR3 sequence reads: CSAIETSGLYEQYF. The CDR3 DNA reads TGCAGTGCCATAGAGACTAGCGGGCTTTACGAGCAGTACTTC.

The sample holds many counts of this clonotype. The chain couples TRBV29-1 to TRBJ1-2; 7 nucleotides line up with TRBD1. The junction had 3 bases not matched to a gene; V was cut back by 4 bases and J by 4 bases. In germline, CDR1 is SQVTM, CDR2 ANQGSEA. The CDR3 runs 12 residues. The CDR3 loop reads CSVGDSFYGYTF. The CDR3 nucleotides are TGCAGCGTTGGGGACAGCTTCTATGGCTACACCTTC.

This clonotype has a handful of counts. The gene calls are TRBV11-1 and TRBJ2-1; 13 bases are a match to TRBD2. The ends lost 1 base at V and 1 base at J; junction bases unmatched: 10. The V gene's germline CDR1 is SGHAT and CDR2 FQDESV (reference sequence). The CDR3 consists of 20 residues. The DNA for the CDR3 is TGTGCCAGCAGCTTAGTGTCACTAGCGGGAGGGCCGTCGTCCTACAATGAGCAGTTCTTC. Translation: CASSLVSLAGGPSSYNEQFF.

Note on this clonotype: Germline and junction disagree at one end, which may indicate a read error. The CDR3 loop reads CASSQDQRWTGTGEPFF. In nucleotides, the CDR3 is TGTGCCAGCAGCCAAGATCAGAGGTGGACTGGCACCGGGGAGCCGTTTTTT. The V gene is TRBV4-2, the J gene TRBJ2-2; maybe TRBD2 (5 bases). Germline V gives CDR1 LGHNA, CDR2 YNFKEQ. This CDR3 spans 17 amino acids.

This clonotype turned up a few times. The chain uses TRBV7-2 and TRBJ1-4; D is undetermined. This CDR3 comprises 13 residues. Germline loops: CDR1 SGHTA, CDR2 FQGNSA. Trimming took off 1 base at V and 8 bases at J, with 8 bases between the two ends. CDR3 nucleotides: TGTGCCAGCAGCTTAGTGACACCCGAAAAACTGTTTTTT. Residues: CASSLVTPEKLFF.

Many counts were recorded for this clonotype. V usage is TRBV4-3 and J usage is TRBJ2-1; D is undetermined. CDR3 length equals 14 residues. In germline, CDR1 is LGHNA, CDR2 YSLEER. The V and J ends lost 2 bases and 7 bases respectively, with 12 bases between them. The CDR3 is CASSQNYGLNEQFF. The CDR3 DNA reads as TGCGCCAGCAGCCAAAATTATGGTCTAAATGAGCAGTTCTTC.

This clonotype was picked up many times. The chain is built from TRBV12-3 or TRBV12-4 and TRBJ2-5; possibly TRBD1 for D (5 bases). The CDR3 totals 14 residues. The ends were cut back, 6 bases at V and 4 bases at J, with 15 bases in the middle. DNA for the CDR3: TGTGCCAGCAGAAAAATTGGACACTTAGAGACCCAGTACTTC. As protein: CASRKIGHLETQYF.

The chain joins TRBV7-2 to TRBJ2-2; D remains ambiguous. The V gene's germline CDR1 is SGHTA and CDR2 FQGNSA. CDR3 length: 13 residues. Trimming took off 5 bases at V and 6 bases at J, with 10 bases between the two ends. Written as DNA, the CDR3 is TGTGCCAGCAGCGCCGGAAGTGCCGGGGAGCTGTTTTTT. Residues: CASSAGSAGELFF.

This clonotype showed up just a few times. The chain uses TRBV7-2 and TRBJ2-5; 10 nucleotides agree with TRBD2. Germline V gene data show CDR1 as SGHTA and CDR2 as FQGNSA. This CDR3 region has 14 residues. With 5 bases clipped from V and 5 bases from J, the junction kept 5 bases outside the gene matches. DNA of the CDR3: TGTGCCAGCAGCGCGGGACTAGCGTGGGAGACCCAGTACTTC. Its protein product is CASSAGLAWETQYF.